Listed here are 30 T cell receptor beta chains from one sample, sequenced in a study of cytomegalovirus exposure and HLA in healthy donors. Libraries were prepared by immunoSEQ multiplex PCR; TCRdb keeps only in-frame clonotypes and omits some of them. In the table there are about 56,000 clones, around 90% of which are singletons. Sequenced sample: PBMCs. The receptors stem from a man between 18 and 35 years old in good health and CMV-seronegative.

The J gene is TRBJ1-1, the V gene TRBV7-8; D call uncertain. Germline V lookup: CDR1 SGHVS, CDR2 FQNEAQ. Trimming took off 4 bases at V and 1 base at J, with 13 bases between the two ends. The CDR3 extends over 15 amino acids. CDR3 DNA sequence: TGTGCCAGCAGCTCCATCAGGACTGGGAACACTGAAGCTTTCTTT. This sequence encodes CASSSIRTGNTEAFF.

CDR3 residues: CASSIQKYEQYF. Written as DNA, the CDR3 is TGTGCCAGCAGTATACAGAAGTACGAGCAGTACTTC. V is TRBV28 and J is TRBJ2-7; no clear D. Trimming left V 5 bases short and J 4 bases short, with 9 bases between. The germline gives CDR1 MDHEN, CDR2 SYDVKM. The CDR3 is made up of 12 amino acids.

The V and J genes are TRBV5-1 and TRBJ2-3, with D possibly TRBD2 on 6 matching bases. Looked up from germline, CDR1 is SGHRS and CDR2 is YFSETQ. Trimming took off 6 bases at V and 1 base at J, with 15 bases between the two ends. CDR3 size: 15 residues. In nucleotides, the CDR3 is TGCGCCAGCAATAGGGATAGCGGTCGCACAGATACGCAGTATTTT. Encoded protein: CASNRDSGRTDTQYF.

The chain has TRBV14 and TRBJ2-5, with TRBD2 matching 7 bases. After removal of 4 bases from V and 1 base from J, the junction contained 6 bases not matched to a gene. The CDR3 is made up of 15 amino acids. The germline gives CDR1 SGHDN, CDR2 FVKESK. CDR3 DNA sequence: TGTGCCAGCAGCCGCAAGCGGGGACTCCAAGAGACCCAGTACTTC. Translating it yields CASSRKRGLQETQYF.

The rearrangement links TRBV19 to TRBJ2-3; possibly TRBD2 for D (6 bases). Germline lookup yields CDR1 LNHDA and CDR2 SQIVND (reference sequence). V lost 8 bases and J 2 bases, leaving 23 bases between the germline ends. The CDR3 has 17 residues. Here the CDR3 reads CASSSGVGNSLTDTQYF. Here the CDR3 DNA reads TGTGCCAGTTCGTCGGGAGTGGGGAACTCCCTCACAGATACGCAGTATTTT.

The chain combines TRBV18 with TRBJ1-2; possible D gene TRBD1, 5 bases. CDR1 KGHSH and CDR2 LQKENI come from the germline V gene. Trimming left V 2 bases short and J 8 bases short, with 18 bases between. The CDR3 length is 15 residues. The CDR3, as DNA: TGTGCCAGCTCACCAAACACCCCGGGGGGGACCGGCTACACCTTC. Protein product: CASSPNTPGGTGYTF.

The V call is TRBV7-9, the J call TRBJ2-3; 7 bases map to TRBD1. The CDR3 has 12 amino acids. The trim removed 4 bases at V and 9 bases at J, leaving 4 bases unmatched. Germline loops: CDR1 SEHNR, CDR2 FQNEAQ (reference sequence). CDR3 in DNA: TGTGCCAGCAGCTACAGGGGTGACACGCAGTATTTT. Its protein product is CASSYRGDTQYF.

The J gene is TRBJ1-5, the V gene TRBV7-9; D possibly corresponds to TRBD1 (5 bases). The length of the CDR3 is 14 residues. V shed 5 bases and J shed 3 bases, with 11 bases lying between them. Germline CDR1 is SEHNR and CDR2 is FQNEAQ (reference sequence). Here the CDR3 reads CASSPGIFNQPQHF. The DNA of the CDR3 is TGTGCCAGCAGCCCAGGGATATTCAATCAGCCCCAGCATTTT.

The gene calls are TRBV6-4 and TRBJ2-3; TRBD2 might be the D (6 bases). Germline-derived CDR1 and CDR2 are MRHNA and SNTAGT. Trimming took 4 bases from V and 0 from J, leaving 8 bases between them. The CDR3 has 14 residues. The chain's CDR3 is CASSARGSTDTQYF. In nucleotides, the CDR3 is TGTGCCAGCAGTGCCCGGGGGAGCACAGATACGCAGTATTTT.

This chain joins TRBV15 and TRBJ2-7, with 8 bases that match TRBD2. The length of the CDR3 is 15 residues. Germline V gene lookup returns CDR1 LNHNV and CDR2 YYDKDF (reference sequence). Losses at the gene ends were 4 bases for V and 0 bases for J; bases not matched to a gene: 5. CDR3 amino acids: CATSTTSESSYEQYF. The CDR3 DNA reads TGTGCCACCAGCACGACTAGCGAGAGCTCCTACGAGCAGTACTTC.

The chain combines TRBV29-1 with TRBJ2-5; tentative D call: TRBD2 (5 bases). V was trimmed by 5 bases and J by 0 bases, leaving 10 bases between them. Germline loops: CDR1 SQVTM, CDR2 ANQGSEA. CDR3 length: 13 residues. CDR3 amino acids: CSVHRLNQETQYF. The CDR3, as DNA: TGCAGCGTTCACAGACTAAACCAAGAGACCCAGTACTTC.

This CDR3 reads CSVEDQASRGSDTQYF. The CDR3 DNA reads as TGCAGCGTTGAAGATCAAGCCTCGAGGGGGTCAGATACGCAGTATTTT. This sequence joins TRBV29-1 and TRBJ2-3; perhaps TRBD1 as D (6 bases). Trimming shortened V by 0 bases and J by 4 bases, and 17 bases separated the two germline ends. The CDR3 covers 16 residues. The germline gives CDR1 SQVTM, CDR2 ANQGSEA.

This chain joins TRBV19 and TRBJ2-2, with 7 bases matching TRBD2. Germline V gene data show CDR1 as LNHDA and CDR2 as SQIVND (reference sequence). Trimming took 3 bases from V and 3 from J; bases not matched to a gene: 7. This CDR3 region has 16 residues. CDR3 sequence (DNA): TGTGCCAGTAGTATGTGGCTGGGGGGGTACACCGGGGAGCTGTTTTTT. This gives the protein CASSMWLGGYTGELFF.

The chain couples TRBV19 to TRBJ2-5; TRBD1 agrees at 8 bases. The ends lost 10 bases at V and 1 base at J; junction bases unmatched: 5. Germline V gene sequence: CDR1 LNHDA, CDR2 SQIVND (reference sequence). The CDR3 runs to 13 residues. The CDR3 DNA sequence: TGTGCCACCCGGACAGGGTCCCAAGAGACCCAGTACTTC. This translates into CATRTGSQETQYF. Based on the CDR3 plus reference TRBV19 and TRBJ2-5, the full variable domain is DGGITQSPKYLFRKEGQNVTLSCEQNLNHDAMYWYRQDPGQGLRLIYYSQIVNDFQKGDIAEGYSVSREKKESFPLTVTSAQKNPTAFYLCATRTGSQETQYFGPGTRLLVL.

The CDR3 nucleotides are TGTGCCAGCAGTTCAACTCGACTAGCCACAGATACGCAGTATTTT. Its protein product is CASSSTRLATDTQYF. The chain couples TRBV6-6 to TRBJ2-3, with 7 positions matching TRBD2. The CDR3 runs 15 residues. In germline, CDR1 is MNHNY, CDR2 SVGAGI (reference sequence). The V and J ends lost 4 bases and 2 bases, in that order; junction bases with no gene match: 6.

This sequence joins TRBV7-9 and TRBJ2-3, with TRBD1 identical over 7 bases. Losses at the gene ends were 5 bases for V and 2 bases for J; bases not matched to a gene: 10. The CDR3 length is 16 residues. The V gene's germline CDR1 is SEHNR and CDR2 FQNEAQ (reference sequence). In DNA form, the CDR3 reads TGTGCCAGCAGCCCCTGGGGGACAGAGACCACAGATACGCAGTATTTT. It translates to CASSPWGTETTDTQYF.

The CDR3, as DNA: TGTGCCACCAGCAGAGATTCGGGACTAGCGGACTACGAGCAGTACTTC. This translates into CATSRDSGLADYEQYF. The chain joins TRBV15 to TRBJ2-7; 11 nucleotides match TRBD2. The ends lost 0 bases at V and 3 bases at J; junction bases unmatched: 4. The length of the CDR3 is 16 residues. Per the germline V gene, CDR1 is LNHNV and CDR2 is YYDKDF (reference sequence).

A few counts support this clone. This rearrangement joins TRBV7-9 to TRBJ2-1; TRBD2 agrees at 13 bases. V shed 5 bases, J shed 0 bases, and the junction held 10 bases outside the gene matches. Per the germline V gene, CDR1 is SEHNR and CDR2 is FQNEAQ (reference sequence). This CDR3 is 19 amino acids long. The CDR3 sequence: CASSPSARTSGSSYNEQFF. The DNA of the CDR3 is TGTGCCAGCAGCCCAAGTGCAAGGACTAGCGGGAGCTCCTACAATGAGCAGTTCTTC.

J is TRBJ1-5 and V is TRBV15, with D maybe TRBD1 (5 bases). The CDR3 is 13 residues long. Deletions cut 4 bases from V and 5 bases from J, with 9 bases between. The V gene's germline CDR1 is LNHNV and CDR2 YYDKDF (reference sequence). CDR3 region: CATSTNRYQPQHF. DNA of the CDR3: TGTGCCACCAGCACCAACAGGTATCAGCCCCAGCATTTT.

The chain employs TRBV4-3 and TRBJ2-2; 7 nucleotides match TRBD2. Germline loops: CDR1 LGHNA, CDR2 YSLEER. The CDR3 covers 15 residues. V was clipped by 5 bases and J by 7 bases; unmatched bases: 10. In DNA form, the CDR3 reads TGCGCCAGCAGCGGGCGGGGGAGTCGGCACGGGGAGCTGTTTTTT. Its protein product is CASSGRGSRHGELFF.

Written as DNA, the CDR3 is TGTGCCAGCAGTTCACGGGACACCGGAAGGGACGAGCAGTACTTC. This encodes CASSSRDTGRDEQYF. This chain links TRBV6-6 with TRBJ2-7; tentative D call: TRBD1 (6 bases). The length of the CDR3 is 15 residues. Germline CDR1 and CDR2: MNHNY and SVGAGI (reference sequence). V lost 4 bases, J lost 5 bases, and 18 bases lay in between.

The J gene is TRBJ1-1, the V gene TRBV4-1, with a possible D match to TRBD1 (5 bases). Germline V gene sequence: CDR1 MGHRA, CDR2 YSYEKL. Trimming pared 4 bases from V and 4 bases from J, leaving 22 bases between. This CDR3 spans 17 amino acids. CDR3 loop: CASSPKIGGVGGTEAFF. CDR3 DNA sequence: TGCGCCAGCAGCCCCAAGATAGGAGGGGTGGGGGGCACTGAAGCTTTCTTT.

J is TRBJ2-2 and V is TRBV28, with D possibly being TRBD1 (6 bases). The CDR3 runs to 16 residues. Germline V gives CDR1 MDHEN, CDR2 SYDVKM. With 3 bases removed from V and 5 bases from J, the gap between germline ends came to 16 bases. CDR3 sequence reads: CASSLGVTGPTGELFF. Here the CDR3 DNA reads TGTGCCAGCAGTTTGGGGGTAACAGGGCCAACCGGGGAGCTGTTTTTT.

As DNA, the CDR3 is TGTGCCAGCAGCTTAGCGCTTGGACTAGCGGTGAGCGAGCAGTACTTC. It is translated as CASSLALGLAVSEQYF. The V and J genes are TRBV7-9 and TRBJ2-5; TRBD2 agrees at 10 bases. The J call may be faulty, since TRBJ2-7 better matches the DNA end. CDR1 and CDR2 (germline): SEHNR, FQNEAQ (reference sequence). This CDR3 is built from 16 residues.

This clone was observed a single time. This chain connects TRBV4-1 to TRBJ2-7, with D unclear. The germline V gene has CDR1 MGHRA and CDR2 YSYEKL. This CDR3 has 13 amino acids. Trimming cost V 0 bases and J 3 bases, with 6 bases left between them. Written as DNA, the CDR3 is TGCGCCAGCAGCCAAGACTCCGGCTACGAGCAGTACTTC. Translating it yields CASSQDSGYEQYF.

The chain combines TRBV28 with TRBJ2-2; 7 nucleotides line up with TRBD1. This CDR3 has 13 amino acids. Per the germline V gene, CDR1 is MDHEN and CDR2 is SYDVKM. The ends lost 4 bases at V and 4 bases at J; junction bases unmatched: 0. CDR3 DNA: TGTGCCAGCAGTTCAGGGGGCACCGGGGAGCTGTTTTTT. As protein: CASSSGGTGELFF.

The chain links TRBV9 to TRBJ2-1, with a possible D match to TRBD2 (6 bases). The CDR3 is 15 amino acids. The germline CDR1 and CDR2 sequences are SGDLS and YYNGEE. V lost 3 bases and J 1 base, leaving 11 bases between the germline ends. CDR3 loop: CASSGSGLSYNEQFF. CDR3 DNA: TGTGCCAGCAGCGGAAGCGGGCTTTCCTACAATGAGCAGTTCTTC.

A remark on this clone: Compared with germline, one end of the junction differs, possibly owing to a read error. The V call is TRBV28, the J call TRBJ2-1; 13 bases map to TRBD2. Germline-derived CDR1 and CDR2 are MDHEN and SYDVKM. This CDR3 has 14 amino acids. The CDR3 nucleotides are TGTGCCACCGGGTCTGGACTAGCGGGAGTAATCCAAATCTTC. This gives the protein CATGSGLAGVIQIF.

The chain employs TRBV28 and TRBJ2-1; 8 bases are a match to TRBD1. CDR3 length equals 13 residues. Germline-derived CDR1 and CDR2 are MDHEN and SYDVKM. V lost 4 bases to trimming and J lost 16 bases; unmatched junction nucleotides: 12. The CDR3 here is CASSSGQGSIRFF. The CDR3 region has the DNA TGTGCCAGCAGTTCCGGACAGGGATCGATTCGCTTCTTC. Complete variable domain (other parts from reference TRBV28 and TRBJ2-1): DVKVTQSSRYLVKRTGEKVFLECVQDMDHENMFWYRQDPGLGLRLIYFSYDVKMKEKGDIPEGYSVSREKKERFSLILESASTNQTSMYLCASSSGQGSIRFFGPGTRLTVL.

V gene TRBV2 combines with J gene TRBJ2-7, with a tentative D call TRBD1 (6 bases). CDR1 SNHLY and CDR2 FYNNEI come from the germline V gene. Trimming took 6 bases from V and 1 from J, leaving 10 bases between them. The CDR3 consists of 13 residues. CDR3 region: CASRSTGSYEQYF. Written as DNA, the CDR3 is TGTGCCAGCAGATCGACAGGTTCCTACGAGCAGTACTTC.